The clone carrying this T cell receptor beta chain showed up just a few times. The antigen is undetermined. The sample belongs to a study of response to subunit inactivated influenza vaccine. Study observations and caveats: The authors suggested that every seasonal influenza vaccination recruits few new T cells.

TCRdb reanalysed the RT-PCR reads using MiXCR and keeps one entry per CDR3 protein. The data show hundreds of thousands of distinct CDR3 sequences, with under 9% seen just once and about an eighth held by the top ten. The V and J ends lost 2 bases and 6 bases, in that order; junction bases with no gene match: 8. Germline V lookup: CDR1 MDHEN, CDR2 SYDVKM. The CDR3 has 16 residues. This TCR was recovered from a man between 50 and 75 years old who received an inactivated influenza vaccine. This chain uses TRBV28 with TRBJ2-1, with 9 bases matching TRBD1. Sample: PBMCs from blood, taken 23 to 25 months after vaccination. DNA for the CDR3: TGTGCCAGCAGTTTAGAGGGACAGGGAGGTGGCAATGAGCAGTTCTTC. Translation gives CASSLEGQGGGNEQFF.